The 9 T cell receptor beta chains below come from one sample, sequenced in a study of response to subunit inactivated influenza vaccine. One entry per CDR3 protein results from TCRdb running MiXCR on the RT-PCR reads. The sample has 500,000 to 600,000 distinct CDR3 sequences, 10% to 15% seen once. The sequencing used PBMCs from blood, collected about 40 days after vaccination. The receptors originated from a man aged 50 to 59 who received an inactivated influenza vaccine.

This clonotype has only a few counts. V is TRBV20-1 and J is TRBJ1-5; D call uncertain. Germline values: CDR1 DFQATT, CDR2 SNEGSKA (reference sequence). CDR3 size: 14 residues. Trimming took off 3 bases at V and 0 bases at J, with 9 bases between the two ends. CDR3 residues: CSASPGNSNQPQHF. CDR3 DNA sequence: TGCAGTGCTAGTCCAGGAAATAGCAATCAGCCCCAGCATTTT.

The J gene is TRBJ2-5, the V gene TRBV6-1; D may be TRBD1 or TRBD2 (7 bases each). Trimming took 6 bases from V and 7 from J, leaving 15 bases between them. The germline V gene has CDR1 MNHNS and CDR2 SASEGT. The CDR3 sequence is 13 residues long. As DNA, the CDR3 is TGTGCCAGCAGCCGAAGCAGGGGGGGGACCCAGTACTTC. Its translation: CASSRSRGGTQYF.

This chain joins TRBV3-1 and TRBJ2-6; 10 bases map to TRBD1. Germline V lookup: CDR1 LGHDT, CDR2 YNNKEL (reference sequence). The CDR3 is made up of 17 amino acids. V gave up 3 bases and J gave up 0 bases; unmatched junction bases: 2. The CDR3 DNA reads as TGTGCCAGCAGCCAGGGGACAGGGGCCTCTGGGGCCAACGTCCTGACTTTC. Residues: CASSQGTGASGANVLTF.

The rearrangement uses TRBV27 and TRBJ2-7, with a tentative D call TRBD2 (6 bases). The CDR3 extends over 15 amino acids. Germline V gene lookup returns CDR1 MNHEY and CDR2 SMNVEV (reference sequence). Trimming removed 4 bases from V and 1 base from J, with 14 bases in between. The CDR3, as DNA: TGTGCCAGCAGTTCCCAACGGGGGTGGTCCTACGAGCAGTACTTC. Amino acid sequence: CASSSQRGWSYEQYF.

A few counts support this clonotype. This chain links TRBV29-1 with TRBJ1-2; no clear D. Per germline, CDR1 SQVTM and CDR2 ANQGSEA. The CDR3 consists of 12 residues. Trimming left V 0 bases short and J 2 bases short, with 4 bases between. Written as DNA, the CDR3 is TGCAGCGTTGAAGACGACAACTATGGCTACACCTTC. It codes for CSVEDDNYGYTF.

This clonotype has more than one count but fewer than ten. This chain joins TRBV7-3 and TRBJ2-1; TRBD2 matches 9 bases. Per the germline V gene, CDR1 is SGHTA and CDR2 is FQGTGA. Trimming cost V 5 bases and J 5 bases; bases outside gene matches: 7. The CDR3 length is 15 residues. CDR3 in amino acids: CASSPSSGINNEQFF. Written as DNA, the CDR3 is TGTGCCAGCAGCCCCTCTAGCGGGATTAACAATGAGCAGTTCTTC.

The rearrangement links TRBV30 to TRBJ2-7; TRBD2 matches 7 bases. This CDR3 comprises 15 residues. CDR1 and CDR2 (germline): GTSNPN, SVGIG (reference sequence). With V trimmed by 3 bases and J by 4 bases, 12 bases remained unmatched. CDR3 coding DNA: TGTGCCTGGAGCCAAGGGCCAGGGAGGGGTTACGAGCAGTACTTC. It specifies CAWSQGPGRGYEQYF.

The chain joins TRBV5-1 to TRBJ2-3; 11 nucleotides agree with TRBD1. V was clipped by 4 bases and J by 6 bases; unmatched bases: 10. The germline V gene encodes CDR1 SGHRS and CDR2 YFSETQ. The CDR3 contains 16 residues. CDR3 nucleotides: TGCGCCAGCAGCGGAGGACAGGGGGCAATGGGGGATACGCAGTATTTT. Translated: CASSGGQGAMGDTQYF.

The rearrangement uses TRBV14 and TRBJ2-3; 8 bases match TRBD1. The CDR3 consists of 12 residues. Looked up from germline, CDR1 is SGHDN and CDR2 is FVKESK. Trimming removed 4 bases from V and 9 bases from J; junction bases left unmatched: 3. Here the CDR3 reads CASSRDRRTQYF. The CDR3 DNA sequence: TGTGCCAGCAGCCGGGACAGGCGGACGCAGTATTTT. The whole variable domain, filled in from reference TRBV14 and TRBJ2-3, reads EAGVTQFPSHSVIEKGQTVTLRCDPISGHDNLYWYRRVMGKEIKFLLHFVKESKQDESGMPNNRFLAERTGGTYSTLKVQPAELEDSGVYFCASSRDRRTQYFGPGTRLTVL.